These T cell receptor beta chains were read from a single sample in a study of metastatic and nonmetastatic thyroid tumors. TCRdb reprocessed the PCR reads using MiXCR. Here the sample spans around 23,000 clones, about a quarter being singletons. Sequencing was performed on tumor tissue. The receptors come from a female donor with papillary thyroid cancer or a benign thyroid nodule (not recorded which). Some clones in this sample may be carry-over from other donors' samples. Both conserved end residues are part of each CDR3. D genes are given only for firm matches. Some rows mark clone size as missing; the rest say once, few, many or name a class of expanded clone.

.	TRBV12-3/TRBV12-4	medium-sized	TRBJ1-6	CASSLGGYNSPLHF	TGTGCCAGCAGTTTGGGGGGATATAATTCACCCCTCCACTTT
TRBD2	TRBV4-3	many	TRBJ2-5	CASSQGQRGAETQYF	TGCGCCAGCAGCCAAGGGCAGCGGGGGGCGGAGACCCAGTACTTC
.	TRBV30	medium-sized	TRBJ1-2	CAWTPFEGINYGYTF	TGTGCCTGGACGCCCTTTGAAGGGATTAACTATGGCTACACCTTC
TRBD2	TRBV4-2	many	TRBJ2-5	CASSQGLRGVQETQYF	TGTGCCAGCAGCCAAGGGTTGCGGGGGGTCCAAGAGACCCAGTACTTC
.	TRBV6-4	.	TRBJ2-1	CASSNRQSSRTEQFF	TGTGCCAGCAGCAACCGACAGAGTAGCCGGACTGAGCAGTTCTTC
.	TRBV27	.	TRBJ1-5	CASSNTDPYQPQHF	TGTGCCAGCAGTAACACAGACCCGTATCAGCCCCAGCATTTT
TRBD2	TRBV6-1	few	TRBJ2-1	CASSTGGAGQQFF	TGTGCCAGCTCCACCGGGGGGGCAGGGCAGCAGTTCTTC
.	TRBV19	many	TRBJ2-1	CASSILEGGRNEQFF	TGTGCCAGTAGTATCTTGGAGGGGGGGCGGAATGAGCAGTTCTTC
TRBD1	TRBV20-1	.	TRBJ2-7	CSAAWTGVYEQYF	TGCAGTGCCGCCTGGACAGGGGTCTACGAGCAGTACTTC
.	TRBV18	many	TRBJ1-1	CASSLGQVNTEAFF	TGTGCCAGCTCCTTGGGACAAGTGAACACTGAAGCTTTCTTT
TRBD2	TRBV10-3	many	TRBJ2-3	CAISAIAGFTDTQYF	TGTGCCATCAGTGCCATAGCGGGATTCACAGATACGCAGTATTTT
.	TRBV27	medium-sized	TRBJ1-2	CASSPEGGRSAYGYTF	TGTGCCAGCAGTCCCGAGGGGGGGCGCTCGGCCTATGGCTACACCTTC
.	TRBV7-2	medium-sized	TRBJ1-1	CASSLSGMGNTEAFF	TGTGCCAGCAGCTTATCCGGGATGGGGAACACTGAAGCTTTCTTT
.	TRBV27	.	TRBJ2-7	CASSSTGRYEQYF	TGTGCCAGCAGTTCAACAGGGAGGTACGAGCAGTACTTC
.	TRBV15	many	TRBJ2-2	CATSSGGVGTGELFF	TGTGCCACCAGCAGTGGAGGGGTAGGCACCGGGGAGCTGTTTTTT
.	TRBV5-6	many	TRBJ1-1	CASSLVAAMNTEAFF	TGTGCCAGCAGCTTGGTAGCAGCAATGAACACTGAAGCTTTCTTT
.	TRBV2	few	TRBJ1-1	CASNLDAGSGTEAFF	TGTGCCAGCAACCTAGACGCAGGGAGCGGGACTGAAGCTTTCTTT
.	TRBV4-1	medium-sized	TRBJ2-7	CASSQGRGQYF	TGCGCCAGCAGCCAGGGGCGGGGACAGTACTTC
.	TRBV11-2	many	TRBJ1-1	CASSPRDPSVNTEAFF	TGTGCCAGCAGCCCCCGGGATCCTTCCGTGAACACTGAAGCTTTCTTT
.	TRBV5-5	many	TRBJ2-7	CASILGQGSYEQYF	TGTGCCAGCATCCTGGGCCAGGGGAGCTACGAGCAGTACTTC
.	TRBV7-2	many	TRBJ2-3	CASSLQDSNTDTQYF	TGTGCCAGCAGCTTACAGGACTCGAACACAGATACGCAGTATTTT
TRBD2	TRBV7-9	medium-sized	TRBJ2-1	CASSPLGGGGSYNEQFF	TGTGCCAGCAGCCCTCTGGGAGGCGGGGGGTCCTACAATGAGCAGTTCTTC
.	TRBV12-3/TRBV12-4	.	TRBJ2-5	CARSLGVELQETKYF	TGTGCCAGAAGTTTAGGGGTCGAGCTCCAAGAGACCAAGTACTTC
.	TRBV9	.	TRBJ2-3	CASSGTCDTQYF	TGTGCCAGCAGCGGGACCTGTGATACGCAATATTTT
.	TRBV5-1	many	TRBJ2-1	CASSRDPALEQFF	TGCGCCAGCAGCAGGGATCCAGCCTTAGAGCAGTTCTTC
.	TRBV9	many	TRBJ1-2	CASSVATNYGYTF	TGTGCCAGCAGCGTAGCGACAAACTATGGCTACACCTTC
.	TRBV20-1	.	TRBJ1-5	CSASAGPSNQPQHF	TGCAGTGCTAGCGCCGGGCCCAGCAATCAGCCCCAGCATTTT
.	TRBV9	.	TRBJ1-1	CASSVSNRNTEAFF	TGTGCCAGCAGCGTATCAAACCGGAACACTGAAGCTTTCTTT
.	TRBV7-9	.	TRBJ1-2	CASSFDRNYGYTF	TGTGCCAGCAGCTTTGACAGAAACTATGGCTACACCTTC
TRBD1	TRBV6-1	medium-sized	TRBJ2-2	CASSAQGQGETTGELFF	TGTGCCAGCAGTGCTCAAGGACAGGGGGAAACCACCGGGGAGCTGTTTTTT
TRBD2	TRBV20-1	.	TRBJ2-3	CSAPPGTSDTDTQYF	TGCAGTGCTCCCCCCGGGACTAGCGACACAGATACGCAGTATTTT
TRBD2	TRBV19	many	TRBJ2-1	CASSPTSGGLGFYNEQFF	TGTGCCAGTAGTCCTACTAGCGGGGGACTAGGTTTCTACAATGAGCAGTTCTTC
.	TRBV20-1	many	TRBJ1-3	CSARGETGNTIYF	TGCAGTGCTAGAGGGGAGACTGGAAACACCATATATTTT
.	TRBV12-3/TRBV12-4	medium-sized	TRBJ2-7	CASSLFRLKDEQYF	TGTGCCAGCAGTTTATTCAGGTTAAAGGACGAGCAGTACTTC
TRBD1	TRBV6-1	many	TRBJ1-6	CASSSYRTGWNSPLHF	TGTGCCAGCAGTTCTTACAGGACAGGTTGGAATTCACCCCTCCACTTT
.	TRBV3-1	many	TRBJ1-3	CASSQVEVNTIYF	TGTGCCAGCAGCCAAGTCGAGGTGAACACCATATATTTT
.	TRBV20-1	.	TRBJ1-4	CSARLQGSRANEKLFF	TGCAGTGCTAGACTACAGGGTTCCAGGGCTAATGAAAAACTGTTTTTT
.	TRBV6-1	medium-sized	TRBJ2-2	CASSPGVELFF	TGTGCCAGCAGCCCCGGAGTGGAGCTGTTTTTT
TRBD1	TRBV2	.	TRBJ2-5	CASRRTGGIQETQYF	TGTGCCAGCAGAAGGACAGGTGGCATTCAAGAGACCCAGTACTTC
TRBD1	TRBV29-1	many	TRBJ1-1	CSVKQGLDTEAFF	TGCAGCGTGAAACAGGGGTTGGACACTGAAGCTTTCTTT
.	TRBV18	many	TRBJ2-6	CASSPGNSGANVLTF	TGTGCCAGCTCACCGGGAAACTCTGGGGCCAACGTCCTGACTTTC
TRBD1	TRBV6-5	.	TRBJ2-1	CASRIPTGTVYNEQFF	TGTGCCAGCAGAATTCCAACCGGGACAGTATACAATGAGCAGTTCTTC
.	TRBV3-1	.	TRBJ2-7	CASSQDEGGGYEQYF	TGTGCCAGCAGCCAAGACGAGGGAGGTGGGTACGAGCAGTACTTC
.	TRBV7-3	.	TRBJ2-6	CASSLFGGSGANVLIF	TGTGCCAGCAGCTTATTCGGGGGCAGTGGGGCCAACGTCCTTATTTTC
.	TRBV19	many	TRBJ1-1	CASRRGTEAFF	TGTGCCAGTAGAAGGGGCACTGAAGCTTTCTTT
.	TRBV6-4	few	TRBJ1-3	CASGKVLSSGNTIYF	TGTGCCAGCGGAAAGGTGCTTTCATCTGGAAACACCATATATTTT
.	TRBV12-3/TRBV12-4	many	TRBJ2-1	CASSLGLNNEQFF	TGTGCCAGCAGTTTGGGGCTAAACAATGAGCAGTTCTTC
.	TRBV20-1	.	TRBJ2-7	CSARDGGGSFYEQYF	TGCAGTGCTAGAGACGGAGGTGGCAGCTTCTACGAGCAGTACTTC
.	TRBV20-1	once	TRBJ2-1	CSASKRLGLNEQFF	TGCAGTGCTAGTAAACGGTTGGGCTTGAATGAGCAGTTCTTC
.	TRBV20-1	.	TRBJ2-7	CSATSGSRYEQYF	TGCAGTGCGACTAGTGGTAGTAGGTACGAGCAGTACTTC
.	TRBV4-2	.	TRBJ2-3	CASSQGGRGGSPDTQYF	TGTGCCAGCAGCCAAGGGGGGCGGGGTGGCTCCCCAGATACGCAGTATTTT
TRBD1	TRBV20-1	.	TRBJ2-7	CSAWTGQGGYEQYF	TGCAGCGCATGGACGGGACAGGGGGGATACGAGCAGTACTTC
.	TRBV5-8	many	TRBJ2-3	CASSTASTDTQYF	TGTGCCAGCAGCACCGCTAGCACAGATACGCAGTATTTT
.	TRBV2	.	TRBJ2-7	CASSESPGTAPTPVYEQYF	TGTGCCAGCAGTGAATCGCCCGGGACGGCCCCTACCCCAGTCTACGAGCAGTACTTC
TRBD2	TRBV7-2	many	TRBJ2-3	CASRSLAGGFTDTQYF	TGTGCCAGCAGATCCCTAGCGGGGGGGTTCACAGATACGCAGTATTTT